This is a list of T cell receptor beta chains from one sample in a study of T cells expressing NK-cell markers. TCRdb re-analyzed the 5' RACE reads; it lists each CDR3 protein once, without DNA. The table for this sample gives hundreds of thousands of distinct CDR3 sequences. Sequenced sample: blood T cells: a sorted CD56 or NKG2C T cell subset, CD4+ or CD8+ T cells, or bulk PBMC T cells (not recorded which). These receptors were taken from a man between 18 and 69 years old in good health. Each CDR3 is given with its conserved first and last residue. The order of the fields is V gene, J gene, CDR3 protein.

V gene: TRBV6-5
J gene: TRBJ2-1
CDR3 protein: CASSYGLASNEQFF

V gene: TRBV5-1
J gene: TRBJ1-2
CDR3 protein: CASSTLSLGSSRGYTF

V gene: TRBV4-2
J gene: TRBJ2-1
CDR3 protein: CASTPFWGQGAAASYNEQFF

V gene: TRBV30
J gene: TRBJ1-5
CDR3 protein: CAWKAGGNQPQHF

V gene: TRBV7-9
J gene: TRBJ1-2
CDR3 protein: CASSLDPDRTYGYTF

V gene: TRBV6-1
J gene: TRBJ2-1
CDR3 protein: CASSRAKTSVGNEQFF

V gene: TRBV7-3
J gene: TRBJ2-3
CDR3 protein: CASSLRPGSGTDTQYF

V gene: TRBV7-3
J gene: TRBJ2-7
CDR3 protein: CASSPDRDHEQYF

V gene: TRBV7-9
J gene: TRBJ1-4
CDR3 protein: CASSTPLRGGSNEKLFF

V gene: TRBV29-1
J gene: TRBJ2-5
CDR3 protein: CSVELGQGRETQYF

V gene: TRBV10-3
J gene: TRBJ2-1
CDR3 protein: CAISSGPTDEQFF

V gene: TRBV5-1
J gene: TRBJ1-6
CDR3 protein: CASSFDSNNSPLHF

V gene: TRBV12-3/TRBV12-4
J gene: TRBJ2-5
CDR3 protein: CASSFGVRQRGQETQYF

V gene: TRBV12-3/TRBV12-4
J gene: TRBJ2-1
CDR3 protein: CASSLETRGSYNEQFF

V gene: TRBV11-2
J gene: TRBJ2-5
CDR3 protein: CASSLPIRQGVETQYF

V gene: TRBV13
J gene: TRBJ2-4
CDR3 protein: CASSKEGKSGDIQYF

V gene: TRBV4-2
J gene: TRBJ2-1
CDR3 protein: CASSQERTSGVEGNEQFF

V gene: TRBV20-1
J gene: TRBJ2-5
CDR3 protein: CSARTSMAIQTQYF

V gene: TRBV7-2
J gene: TRBJ2-3
CDR3 protein: CASRTGQGSPDTQYF

V gene: TRBV3-1
J gene: TRBJ2-5
CDR3 protein: CASSYNSGGGQETQYF

V gene: TRBV5-1
J gene: TRBJ2-5
CDR3 protein: CASSLDPGQGSQTQYF

V gene: TRBV29-1
J gene: TRBJ1-1
CDR3 protein: CSVVVSGVYSTEAFF

V gene: TRBV5-8
J gene: TRBJ2-3
CDR3 protein: CASSLARLQGSTDTQYF

V gene: TRBV20-1
J gene: TRBJ2-7
CDR3 protein: CSASGRNTYEQYF

V gene: TRBV5-6
J gene: TRBJ1-5
CDR3 protein: CASSLRGTSQPQHF

V gene: TRBV3-1
J gene: TRBJ2-7
CDR3 protein: CASSQDAGRGFYEQYF

V gene: TRBV7-6
J gene: TRBJ2-7
CDR3 protein: CASSPRGGELSYEQYF

V gene: TRBV20-1
J gene: TRBJ2-4
CDR3 protein: CSAPTSTTTNIQYF

V gene: TRBV6-1
J gene: TRBJ2-7
CDR3 protein: CASSSNRVWTYEQYF

V gene: TRBV7-9
J gene: TRBJ2-7
CDR3 protein: CASSLGGSRTQYF

V gene: TRBV20-1
J gene: TRBJ1-2
CDR3 protein: CSALTPSPGDGYTF

V gene: TRBV7-9
J gene: TRBJ1-2
CDR3 protein: CASSVANPGNYGYTF

V gene: TRBV12-3/TRBV12-4
J gene: TRBJ2-1
CDR3 protein: CASRPSTSGFYNEQFF

V gene: TRBV29-1
J gene: TRBJ2-1
CDR3 protein: CSVAGLDFNVHEQFF

V gene: TRBV15
J gene: TRBJ1-6
CDR3 protein: CATSSFGRRDNSPLHF

V gene: TRBV27
J gene: TRBJ2-1
CDR3 protein: CASSFPSGGYNEQFF

V gene: TRBV5-1
J gene: TRBJ1-2
CDR3 protein: CASSLLTGEISYTF

V gene: TRBV18
J gene: TRBJ2-2
CDR3 protein: CASSPDRTGELFF

V gene: TRBV9
J gene: TRBJ2-5
CDR3 protein: CASSTTRLAGNQETQYF

V gene: TRBV7-2
J gene: TRBJ2-5
CDR3 protein: CASSLADLQQYF

V gene: TRBV20-1
J gene: TRBJ2-1
CDR3 protein: CSAPRGRSYNEQFF

V gene: TRBV3-1
J gene: TRBJ2-3
CDR3 protein: CASSRGLASGGNTDTQYF

V gene: TRBV28
J gene: TRBJ2-3
CDR3 protein: CASSRTSGGGRQYF

V gene: TRBV3-1
J gene: TRBJ2-3
CDR3 protein: CASSQYSGSTDTQYF

V gene: TRBV18
J gene: TRBJ1-5
CDR3 protein: CASSPSGGRKQPQHF

V gene: TRBV5-1
J gene: TRBJ1-1
CDR3 protein: CASSHDREGVKAFF